The 7 T cell receptor beta chains given below trace back to one sample, sequenced in a study of blood T cell repertoires in COVID-19. The repertoire was sequenced with immunoSEQ multiplex PCR; TCRdb's copy has only in-frame clones and lacks some. This sample has some 200,000 clones, with roughly 87% found just once. Sequenced sample: PBMCs or T cells enriched from blood (not recorded which). The receptors come from a young woman who had recovered from COVID-19.

V is TRBV29-1 and J is TRBJ1-1, with D possibly being TRBD1 (6 bases). V lost 2 bases and J 4 bases, leaving 14 bases between the germline ends. The CDR3 length is 14 residues. Germline V gives CDR1 SQVTM, CDR2 ANQGSEA. Here the CDR3 reads CSVEMNRVGTEAFF. CDR3 nucleotides: TGCAGCGTTGAAATGAACAGGGTTGGCACTGAAGCTTTCTTT.

This chain connects TRBV19 to TRBJ2-7; 7 nucleotides agree with TRBD1. Germline CDR1 is LNHDA and CDR2 is SQIVND (reference sequence). Unmatched junction bases numbered 8, after V lost 5 bases and J lost 1 base. The CDR3 is 15 residues long. The chain's CDR3 is CASSLGGTASYEQYF. The CDR3 nucleotides read TGTGCCAGTAGTCTTGGTGGGACAGCATCCTACGAGCAGTACTTC.

The chain is built from TRBV5-1 and TRBJ2-7, with 10 positions matching TRBD2. The CDR3 has 17 residues. CDR1 and CDR2 (germline): SGHRS, YFSETQ. With V trimmed by 1 base and J by 0 bases, 7 bases remained unmatched. In DNA form, the CDR3 reads TGCGCCAGCAGCTTGTCCCTAGCGGGGGCCCTCTCCTACGAGCAGTACTTC. It is translated as CASSLSLAGALSYEQYF.

The V gene is TRBV6-5, the J gene TRBJ1-2, with unresolved D. The germline V and J ends were trimmed by 6 bases and 0 bases, with 14 bases remaining between them. From germline, CDR1 is MNHEY and CDR2 SVGAGI. This CDR3 is built from 15 residues. In nucleotides, the CDR3 is TGTGCCAGCAGGAGGGATGAGGCTACTAACTATGGCTACACCTTC. Translated: CASRRDEATNYGYTF.

This clone came up many times. The V and J genes are TRBV19 and TRBJ2-2; the match to TRBD2 covers 12 bases. Per the germline V gene, CDR1 is LNHDA and CDR2 is SQIVND (reference sequence). J gave up 5 bases and V 7 bases, and 8 bases lay outside the gene matches. The CDR3 is 16 residues long. The DNA of the CDR3 is TGTGCCAGTACCCCCAGGCTAGCGGGAGGGACCGGGGAGCTGTTTTTT. Translating gives CASTPRLAGGTGELFF.

The chain couples TRBV9 to TRBJ1-4, with no clear D. This CDR3 spans 16 amino acids. V was trimmed by 0 bases and J by 0 bases, leaving 9 bases between them. CDR1 is SGDLS and CDR2 is YYNGEE in the germline V gene. DNA of the CDR3: TGTGCCAGCAGCGTAGGTGGCCGGGCAACTAATGAAAAACTGTTTTTT. Its translation: CASSVGGRATNEKLFF.

The chain has TRBV5-1 and TRBJ2-5; 11 bases are a match to TRBD2. The CDR3 has 16 residues. Germline V CDR1 and CDR2: SGHRS, YFSETQ. V trimming: 4 bases; J trimming: 0 bases; junction bases outside the gene matches: 5. In DNA form, the CDR3 reads TGCGCCAGCAGCGGAACGACTAGCGGGAACCAAGAGACCCAGTACTTC. Its protein is CASSGTTSGNQETQYF.